The 10 T cell receptor beta chains below come from one sample, sequenced in a study of T cells in Graves' hyperthyroidism and ophthalmopathy. It was RNA transcripts that yielded the amplified TCR beta CDR3 regions. TCR CDR3 underwent first-round RT-PCR with the HTBI primer set. TCRdb re-called the multiplex PCR reads through MiXCR, storing one row per CDR3 protein. In the table there are around 600,000 distinct CDR3 sequences, just under 45% of which are singletons. The sequenced material came from peripheral blood or thyroid tissue (not recorded which). The receptors were gathered from an adult man with Graves' disease, either hyperthyroidism or ophthalmopathy (not recorded which).

V gene TRBV19 combines with J gene TRBJ2-2, with unresolved D. CDR1 LNHDA and CDR2 SQIVND come from the germline V gene (reference sequence). Trimming cost V 9 bases and J 1 base, with 9 bases left between them. CDR3 length: 13 amino acids. CDR3: CASTLWNTGELFF. CDR3 DNA: TGTGCCAGCACCCTTTGGAACACCGGGGAGCTGTTTTTT. Full variable domain (outside the CDR3, taken from reference TRBV19 and TRBJ2-2): DGGITQSPKYLFRKEGQNVTLSCEQNLNHDAMYWYRQDPGQGLRLIYYSQIVNDFQKGDIAEGYSVSREKKESFPLTVTSAQKNPTAFYLCASTLWNTGELFFGEGSRLTVL.

This clonotype was found a few times. A clone one base away is much larger, so this may be a read error. Since the CDR3 does not end with the conserved phenylalanine or tryptophan, this likely comes from a read error. This sequence joins TRBV29-1 and TRBJ1-6, with 8 nucleotides matching TRBD1. Germline V lookup: CDR1 SQVTM, CDR2 ANQGSEA. The CDR3 loop spans 13 amino acids. V lost 7 bases and J lost 6; bases outside the gene matches: 5. CDR3 region: CSAKGQGNSPLHL. In DNA, the CDR3 is TGCAGCGCGAAAGGACAGGGTAATTCACCCCTCCACCTT.

This chain joins TRBV25-1 and TRBJ1-4; no clear D gene. Germline V CDR1 and CDR2: MGHDK, SYGVNS. Trimming pared 9 bases from V and 7 bases from J, leaving 27 bases between. This CDR3 region has 17 residues. The DNA of the CDR3 is TGTGCCAGTAGTATGGGGAGACTTTCTACTTTCGGTGAAAAACTGTTTTTT. Its protein is CASSMGRLSTFGEKLFF.

The chain uses TRBV25-1 and TRBJ1-1; 9 bases are a match to TRBD1. V lost 5 bases and J lost 8; bases outside the gene matches: 6. Germline V gives CDR1 MGHDK, CDR2 SYGVNS. CDR3 length: 13 residues. The CDR3 is CASSYSTGGEAFF. DNA of the CDR3: TGTGCCAGCAGTTACTCGACAGGGGGAGAAGCTTTCTTT.

A single count supports this clonotype. V is TRBV11-1 and J is TRBJ1-1, with TRBD1 identical over 9 bases. The junction had 11 bases not matched to a gene; V was cut back by 5 bases and J by 4 bases. The CDR3 length is 16 residues. From germline, CDR1 is SGHAT and CDR2 FQDESV (reference sequence). CDR3 sequence reads: CASSVRDRVWCTEAFF. For the CDR3, the DNA is TGTGCCAGCAGCGTACGGGACAGGGTTTGGTGCACTGAAGCTTTCTTT.

Remarks on this clonotype: Lacking the conserved final phenylalanine or tryptophan, this CDR3 likely reflects a read error. No DNA is shown, since the ends of the CDR3 on it are uncertain; the CDR3 is the one TCRdb lists. This chain joins TRBV10-2 and TRBJ1-4; no check of the table's D call, TRBD1, against the DNA was made. Germline V gene data show CDR1 as WSHSY and CDR2 as SAAADI. The CDR3 totals 9 residues, both ends included. The CDR3 spells CASSVFAGQ.

Concerning this clonotype itself: An end of the junction does not agree with germline; a read error may underlie this. J is TRBJ1-1 and V is TRBV7-3; D is unresolved. The CDR3 contains 14 residues. The germline gives CDR1 SGHTA, CDR2 FQGTGA. CDR3 DNA sequence: TGCGCCAGCAGCCAAGAGGCTACGAACACTGAAGCTTTCTTT. Its translation is CASSQEATNTEAFF.

The V gene is TRBV29-1, the J gene TRBJ1-2; 9 bases line up with TRBD1. The CDR3 contains 14 residues. The V segment lost 4 bases and the J segment 7 bases; nucleotides outside the gene matches: 10. In germline, CDR1 is SQVTM, CDR2 ANQGSEA. CDR3 in amino acids: CSVGTGGRGAGYTF. For the CDR3, the DNA is TGCAGCGTTGGAACAGGGGGCAGGGGCGCTGGCTACACCTTC.

This clonotype was seen many times. The chain couples TRBV7-2 to TRBJ1-6; D might be TRBD1 (6 bases). Per germline, CDR1 SGHTA and CDR2 FQGNSA. CDR3 length equals 13 residues. The V gene lost 2 bases and the J gene lost 9 bases, with 8 bases spanning the gap. The CDR3 bases are TGTGCCAGCAGCTTATACAGGGTTTCACCCCTCCACTTT. It yields the protein CASSLYRVSPLHF.

The rearrangement uses TRBV9 and TRBJ1-2; no definite D call. V was shortened by 7 bases and J by 8 bases, with 18 bases between the two germline ends. Looked up from germline, CDR1 is SGDLS and CDR2 is YYNGEE. This CDR3 has 13 residues. The CDR3 loop reads CASQAGPFGGYTF. CDR3 nucleotide sequence: TGTGCCAGCCAAGCCGGTCCCTTCGGAGGCTACACCTTC.